The 16 T cell receptor beta chains in this list originate from one sample, sequenced in a study of blood T cells in healthy people across ages. Alongside a J-beta primer mix, a sample-barcoded 5' primer served in a second PCR lasting roughly 7 to 11 cycles. TCRdb processed the 5' RACE reads anew with MiXCR; each CDR3 protein has one entry. Of 1.5 million to 2 million distinct CDR3 sequences in the sample, around 50% are singletons; the top ten hold less than 2.5%. Sequencing was performed on blood. The receptors come from a woman in her thirties or forties in good health.

The chain uses TRBV4-2 and TRBJ2-3; unclear D gene. CDR3 length: 14 residues. Germline V gives CDR1 LGHNA, CDR2 YNFKEQ. V shed 6 bases and J shed 3 bases, with 13 bases lying between them. As DNA, the CDR3 is TGTGCCAGCAGGGTGGGATCCGGGACAGATACGCAGTATTTT. It encodes CASRVGSGTDTQYF.

V gene TRBV5-1 combines with J gene TRBJ2-7; unclear D gene. This CDR3 region has 13 residues. V lost 4 bases and J 6 bases, leaving 14 bases between the germline ends. Germline CDR1 is SGHRS and CDR2 is YFSETQ. The CDR3 DNA reads TGCGCCAGCAGCCCGACGAGTGGGCTCGAGCAGTACTTC. Translating gives CASSPTSGLEQYF. The full variable domain, completed using reference TRBV5-1 and TRBJ2-7, is KAGVTQTPRYLIKTRGQQVTLSCSPISGHRSVSWYQQTPGQGLQFLFEYFSETQRNKGNFPGRFSGRQFSNSRSEMNVSTLELGDSALYLCASSPTSGLEQYFGPGTRLTVT.

The J gene is TRBJ2-1, the V gene TRBV7-3, with 7 bases lining up with TRBD2. The V and J ends lost 6 bases and 6 bases, in that order; junction bases with no gene match: 11. Germline CDR1 is SGHTA and CDR2 is FQGTGA. This CDR3 has 15 residues. The CDR3: CASRGTAGRTNEQFF. CDR3 in DNA: TGTGCCAGCAGGGGTACAGCGGGGCGGACCAATGAGCAGTTCTTC.

The rearrangement uses TRBV7-2 and TRBJ2-1, with D perhaps TRBD2 (6 bases). Germline V gives CDR1 SGHTA, CDR2 FQGNSA. The CDR3 extends over 19 amino acids. V was shortened by 4 bases and J by 5 bases, with 27 bases between the two germline ends. CDR3 DNA: TGTGCCAGCAGCTCAACATACAATACGGCGGGGATAAACCACAATGAGCAGTTCTTC. Translating gives CASSSTYNTAGINHNEQFF.

The V gene is TRBV2, the J gene TRBJ2-5; the D gene is possibly TRBD1 (6 bases). The CDR3 contains 13 residues. The V gene's germline CDR1 is SNHLY and CDR2 FYNNEI. V was trimmed by 4 bases and J by 3 bases, leaving 9 bases between them. CDR3 in DNA: TGTGCCAGCAGTGGCAACAGGGAAGAGACCCAGTACTTC. This codes for CASSGNREETQYF.

This clonotype has just a few counts. The genes are TRBV6-5 and TRBJ2-1; no firm D call. In germline, CDR1 is MNHEY, CDR2 SVGAGI. The CDR3 extends over 15 amino acids. V was clipped by 2 bases and J by 8 bases, with 16 bases between them. CDR3 region: CASSYDSVVRDEQFF. CDR3 in DNA: TGTGCCAGCAGTTACGATAGTGTTGTACGGGATGAGCAGTTCTTC.

The V call is TRBV21-1, the J call TRBJ2-1; the table's D call, TRBD2, has no DNA check behind it. TRBV21-1 is a pseudogene segment. The CDR3 has 21 amino acids. CDR3 sequence: CASSKGLAGGLAPINVNEQFF. In DNA form, the CDR3 reads TGTGCCAGCAGCAAAGGACTAGCGGGGGGGCTTGCCCCTATTAACGTCAATGAGCAGTTCTTC.

This clonotype has just a few counts. The chain uses TRBV11-2 and TRBJ1-6; tentative D call: TRBD1 (5 bases). The CDR3 contains 12 residues. Germline CDR1 is SGHAT and CDR2 is FQNNGV. Trimming pared 8 bases from V and 9 bases from J, leaving 11 bases between. CDR3 in amino acids: CASEGTASPLHF. The CDR3 DNA sequence: TGTGCCAGCGAAGGGACTGCTTCACCCCTCCACTTT.

The V call is TRBV14, the J call TRBJ2-3; D is ambiguous. Germline CDR1 and CDR2: SGHDN and FVKESK. Trimming took off 0 bases at V and 4 bases at J, with 14 bases between the two ends. This CDR3 has 16 amino acids. The CDR3 DNA is TGTGCCAGCAGCCAAGAATCTAGATATATTGCAGATACGCAGTATTTT. Its translation is CASSQESRYIADTQYF.

V and J are TRBV5-1 and TRBJ2-7, with TRBD1 matching over 8 bases. The CDR3 covers 15 residues. CDR1 is SGHRS, CDR2 YFSETQ, per germline. V was pared by 2 bases and J by 5 bases, with 9 bases of the junction left unmatched. For the CDR3, the DNA is TGCGCCAGCAGCTTCCGAGGACAGGGCCCCCACGAGCAGTACTTC. Its translation is CASSFRGQGPHEQYF.

This clonotype turned up a few times. The chain is built from TRBV11-3 and TRBJ2-7; 7 bases are a match to TRBD2. The CDR3 is 16 amino acids. Germline CDR1 is SGHNT and CDR2 is YENEEA. V lost 4 bases and J lost 5; bases outside the gene matches: 14. The CDR3 loop is CASSSGLLGGPHEQYF. The DNA for the CDR3 is TGTGCCAGCAGCTCAGGCCTCCTGGGAGGGCCCCACGAGCAGTACTTC.

This sequence joins TRBV7-2 and TRBJ2-5; no clear D gene. The V gene's germline CDR1 is SGHTA and CDR2 FQGNSA. V lost 5 bases to trimming and J lost 3 bases, with 13 bases between them. The CDR3 loop spans 14 amino acids. CDR3 sequence reads: CASSTNVRKETQYF. CDR3 DNA sequence: TGTGCCAGCAGCACCAATGTGAGAAAAGAGACCCAGTACTTC.

This clonotype was seen only a few times. The chain uses TRBV9 and TRBJ2-1; 9 nucleotides match TRBD1. The CDR3 totals 17 residues. The V gene end was trimmed by 3 bases and the J gene end by 0 bases; junction bases not matched to a gene: 7. Germline CDR1 SGDLS, CDR2 YYNGEE. The CDR3 coding sequence is TGTGCCAGCAGCGCAACAGGGGGCAGTCGCTCCTACAATGAGCAGTTCTTC. Its protein is CASSATGGSRSYNEQFF.

This clonotype was observed a single time. The V call is TRBV15, the J call TRBJ1-2; D gene uncertain. This CDR3 comprises 14 residues. The germline CDR1 and CDR2 sequences are LNHNV and YYDKDF (reference sequence). The V and J ends lost 4 bases and 1 base respectively, with 10 bases between them. CDR3 in amino acids: CATSNRRVNYGYTF. The CDR3 nucleotides read TGTGCCACCAGCAACCGGAGAGTTAACTATGGCTACACCTTC.

This chain links TRBV4-2 with TRBJ2-4; the match to TRBD2 covers 8 bases. The J call may be wrong; the DNA end is better matched by TRBJ2-7. Per germline, CDR1 LGHNA and CDR2 YNFKEQ. The CDR3 extends over 14 amino acids. Written as DNA, the CDR3 is TGTGCCAGCAGCCAGAGCGGGGGTCTTAACGAGCAGTACTTC. It specifies CASSQSGGLNEQYF.

The chain joins TRBV20-1 to TRBJ2-1, with D uncertain. The CDR3 runs 13 residues. The germline CDR1 and CDR2 sequences are DFQATT and SNEGSKA (reference sequence). The V end lost 4 bases, the J end lost 3 bases, and 10 bases lay between the germline ends. DNA for the CDR3: TGCAGTGCTAAATGGCCTAACTACAATGAGCAGTTCTTC. Translated, it gives CSAKWPNYNEQFF.